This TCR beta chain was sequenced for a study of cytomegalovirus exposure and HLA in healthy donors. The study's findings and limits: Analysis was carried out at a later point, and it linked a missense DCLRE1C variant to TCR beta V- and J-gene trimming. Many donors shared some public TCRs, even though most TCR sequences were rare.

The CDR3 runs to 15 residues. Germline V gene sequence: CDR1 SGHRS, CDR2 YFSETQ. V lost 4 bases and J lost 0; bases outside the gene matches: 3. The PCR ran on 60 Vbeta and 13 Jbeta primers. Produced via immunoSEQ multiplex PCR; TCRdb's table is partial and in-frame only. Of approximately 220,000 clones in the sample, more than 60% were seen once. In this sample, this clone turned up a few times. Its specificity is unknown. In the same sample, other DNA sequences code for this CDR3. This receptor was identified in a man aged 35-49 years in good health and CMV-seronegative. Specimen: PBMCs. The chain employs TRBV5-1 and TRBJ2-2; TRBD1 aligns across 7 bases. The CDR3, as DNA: TGCGCCAGCAGCCTGGGACAGTCGAACACCGGGGAGCTGTTTTTT. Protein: CASSLGQSNTGELFF.